This T cell receptor (beta chain) was found in a study of T cells in tuberculosis (dated by TCRdb to the late 2010s). In the study overall: The study combined CD1B tetramers and high-throughput TCR immunosequencing to characterize T cells specific for the mycobacterial lipid antigen glucose monomycolate (GMM). In a South African clinical cohort, IGRA-negative adolescents, IGRA-positive adolescents with latent tuberculosis and adults with active tuberculosis were compared, with ten people in each group. Results the study describes overall, beyond this receptor: Smaller NN-distances were partly driven by shorter CDR3-alpha lengths in active tuberculosis patients, and statistical significance was not reached for the TCR-beta difference. A classifier using the diverse GMM-specific repertoire reached 85% to 90% accuracy (AUROC under 0.95), compared with approximately 73% accuracy using GEM motif frequencies. Which clinical samples got chosen depended on the availability of cryopreserved specimens, and the active tuberculosis cases were adults, whereas the controls were adolescents. Compared with IGRA-negative controls, TCR-alpha repertoires from active tuberculosis had smaller mean NN-distances to GMM-specific TCRs, which suggests clonal expansion of these TCRs.

The germline V gene (reference sequence) gives CDR1 as LNHDA and CDR2 as SQIVND. Inclusive of the bounding cysteine and phenylalanine, the CDR3 is 12 residues long. The CDR3 DNA has 36 bases and is translated from base 1. V is clipped by 6 bases and J by 6 bases, and the sequence between their germline boundaries is 11 bases long. At study entry, a tuberculin skin test and the QuantiFERON-TB GOLD In-Tube IGRA were used to screen adolescents for latent tuberculosis infection. Immunosequencing of unsorted cryopreserved PBMC covered, on average, around 97,000 T cells per clinical donor. Eleven high schools in the Worcester region of the Western Cape, South Africa, served as enrollment sites for adolescents aged 12 to 18 years. Some ten M. tuberculosis-infected adolescents and some ten uninfected adolescents, matched for age and sex, were selected. Adolescent PBMC were isolated from freshly drawn heparinized blood by density centrifugation and cryopreserved.

The immunoSEQ multiplex PCR assay was used to generate TCR libraries, with TCR-beta and/or TCR-alpha/delta assays applied to each sample. Amplified TCR libraries were sequenced on the Illumina high-throughput platform. On the study's bioinformatics: Clustering and dimensionality reduction relied on pairwise TCRdist distances among GMM-specific receptors from T cells that were either sorted ex vivo or expanded in vitro. The score assigned to each clinical repertoire was mean NN-distance, meaning the average TCRdist to the nearest 10% of tetramer-positive reference sequences. To compute GEM TCR motif frequency, the fraction of unique TCRs matching known GEM sequences by V/J usage and CDR3 length was calculated. Linear discriminant analysis with leave-one-out cross-validation, implemented in scikit-learn, was used to classify active tuberculosis. Here the immuneACCESS table is served through TCRdb, limited to in-frame sequences with V and J called. Missing clones are a known gap in these copies; in checked studies unresolved V genes cover under half, and the rest lacks a known reason. That table furnishes V, J and clone size, whereas the DNA furnished D and trimming. Recorded for this sample are roughly 32,000 clones; roughly 96% of them occurred a single time. The ten largest clones take up roughly 2.5% of the sample.

On this clone itself: What this receptor recognizes is not known. Per-nucleotide qualities are absent, and no much larger clonotype sits a single base away.

This clonotype originated in a donor between 10 and 35 years old with latent tuberculosis or without tuberculosis infection. Recombination connected TRBV19 to TRBJ1-2; the D gene is not confidently resolved. The sample was PBMCs. CDR3 reads: CASSTLTDGYTF. The DNA is as follows: TGTGCCAGTAGCACCCTTACAGATGGCTACACCTTC.